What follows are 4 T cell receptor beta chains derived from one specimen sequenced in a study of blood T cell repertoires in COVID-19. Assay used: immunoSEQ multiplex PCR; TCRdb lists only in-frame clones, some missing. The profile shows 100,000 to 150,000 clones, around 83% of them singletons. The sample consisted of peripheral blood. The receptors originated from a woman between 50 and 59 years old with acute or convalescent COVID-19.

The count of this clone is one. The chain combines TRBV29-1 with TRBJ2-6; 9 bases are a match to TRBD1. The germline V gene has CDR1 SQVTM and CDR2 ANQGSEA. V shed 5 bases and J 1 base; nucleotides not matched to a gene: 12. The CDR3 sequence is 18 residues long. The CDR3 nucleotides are TGCAGCGTTATGGGGATAACAGGGGGCGAATCTGGGGCCAACGTCCTGACTTTC. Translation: CSVMGITGGESGANVLTF.

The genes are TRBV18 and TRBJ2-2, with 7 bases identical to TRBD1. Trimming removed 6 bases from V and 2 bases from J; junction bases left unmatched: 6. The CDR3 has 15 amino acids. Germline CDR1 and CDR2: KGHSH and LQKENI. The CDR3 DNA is TGTGCCAGCTCCACATACAGGGGAAACACCGGGGAGCTGTTTTTT. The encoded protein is CASSTYRGNTGELFF. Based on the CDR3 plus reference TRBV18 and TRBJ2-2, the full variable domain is NAGVMQNPRHLVRRRGQEARLRCSPMKGHSHVYWYRQLPEEGLKFMVYLQKENIIDESGMPKERFSAEFPKEGPSILRIQQVVRGDSAAYFCASSTYRGNTGELFFGEGSRLTVL.

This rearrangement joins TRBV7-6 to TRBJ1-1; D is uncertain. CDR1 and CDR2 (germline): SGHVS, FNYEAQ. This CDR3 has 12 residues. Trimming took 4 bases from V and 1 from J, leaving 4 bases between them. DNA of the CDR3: TGTGCCAGCAGCTACGGGAACACTGAAGCTTTCTTT. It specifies CASSYGNTEAFF.

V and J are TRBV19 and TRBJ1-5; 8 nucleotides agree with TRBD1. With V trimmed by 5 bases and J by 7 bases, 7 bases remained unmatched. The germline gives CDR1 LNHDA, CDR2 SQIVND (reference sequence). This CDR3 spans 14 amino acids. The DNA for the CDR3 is TGTGCCAGTAGTGTGACAGGGGTGTCGCAGCCCCAGCATTTT. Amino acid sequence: CASSVTGVSQPQHF.